This entry concerns a single TCR beta chain. Its recognized antigen is unknown. Base qualities are missing; no much larger clone stands one base away. TCR CDR3 regions were amplified from genomic DNA by multiplex PCR using the deep immunoSEQ assay. Extracted genomic DNA from each cell subset was distributed evenly across all wells of several immunoSEQ 96-well plates, and each plate was treated as a replicate. Each replicate PCR for sorted subsets received approximately 200 ng genomic DNA, equal to 30,000 or so T cell genomes. Purified libraries were measured with a Qubit 3.0 fluorometer, size-checked on a Bioanalyzer 2100, and measured again with the KAPA Library Quantification kit. Every immunoSEQ 96-well plate was sequenced on a dedicated single-read 150-cycle Illumina NextSeq 550 flow cell. Per the authors' processing: The immunoSEQ output contained only junctional sequences without quality scores, so filtering could not match that applied to full-length reads. Sequences were annotated with PyIR, a Python wrapper for IgBLAST v1.9, using IMGT germline references to assign V/J genes and CDR3. Reads were removed for weak V/J assignments (E-value above 1e-6), missing CDR3, stop codons, out-of-frame junctions, or ambiguous translated residues. A V3J clonotype was defined by an identical inferred V gene, J gene, and CDR3 amino acid sequence. To compute the percentage overlap between repertoires, the number of shared unique clonotypes was divided by the size of the smaller repertoire. RTK rarefaction, the Chao1 estimator, and Recon v2.1 estimates of unobserved clonotypes were used to assess repertoire richness. OLGA was used to compute generation probabilities for all TCRbeta clonotypes that the gDNA method yielded from a handful of donors. TCRdb's version of the immuneACCESS table is confined to in-frame rearrangements and falls short of the full clone set. An unresolved V gene accounts for under half of the shortfall where checked; the remainder is of unknown origin. That table is the source of V, J and clone size, and D and trimming were worked out from the DNA. Within this sample are a few million clones, with 85% to 95% of them counted one time only. About 0.41% of the sample belongs to the ten largest clones.

The germline V gene specifies MNHEY as CDR1 and SVGAGI as CDR2. There are 14 amino acids in the CDR3, from cysteine to phenylalanine inclusive. The DNA shown is the 42-base CDR3, in frame from base 1. Compared with germline, V lacks 5 bases and J lacks 5 bases; bases without a gene match: 7. The donors were healthy, HIV-negative adults with no recently reported acute infections or vaccinations. Only Caucasian adults living in Nashville, Tennessee, USA were represented among the donors. Magnetic negative selection was used to enrich CD4+ T cells, after which naive cells were positively selected on CD45RA and the negative fraction became the memory subset. Blood was collected by leukapheresis, and PBMCs were isolated by Ficoll-Histopaque density gradient centrifugation and then cryopreserved in liquid nitrogen vapor phase. Purity and quantity of every magnetically sorted T cell population were checked by analytical flow cytometry. Genomic DNA was isolated from every sorted fraction and measured by UV absorbance on a Nanodrop 2000c.

These data belong to a study of shared clonotypes between healthy human individuals (dated by TCRdb to 2020 to 2021). Notes on the research overall: Three men and two women, aged 18 to 49 years, made up the cohort. Blood TCR repertoires of 5 or 6 healthy adults were deeply sequenced to estimate repertoire size and the extent of clonotype sharing between individuals. For each donor, three plates each were used for CD4 naive and CD4 memory, two plates were used for CD8 naive, and one plate was used for CD8 memory. Each donor's leukapheresis produced roughly between about 0.9 and 9.5 billion PBMCs. Different laboratories and diverse techniques were used to prepare libraries and sequence TCR repertoires, to increase sequencing depth and limit assay-specific biases. The research as a whole found: Naive subsets generally had larger estimated clonotype richness than memory subsets did. Compared with non-shared clonotypes, the clonotypes found in all four sorted-subset donors had higher generation probabilities. Based on pairwise subsampling, the degree of clonotype sharing among donors was expected to be affected by sequencing depth. Sampling was limited to blood, and TCR repertoires in tissue likely differ from TCR repertoires in blood. Sharing across a few donors was observed for 4.5% to 6.5% of naive CD4, over 3% of naive CD8, around 2.5% of memory CD4, and less than 0.45% of memory CD8 clonotypes. Because the study included only a small number of donors, the genetic and exposure-history diversity represented was limited. Even with the large sequencing depth, rarefaction of the sorted-subset datasets indicated that sequencing was incomplete.

Sequencing was done on a sample of naive CD4+ T cells from PBMCs. Read against the paper, the sample's cell subset or site label means: CD45RA+ positively selected. The clonotype comes from a young man in good health. Some clones in this sample may be carry-over from other donors' samples. The chain is assembled from TRBV6-5 and TRBJ1-1, with 8 junctional bases fitting TRBD1. Read as DNA, the sequence is TGTGCCAGCAGTCTCAGGGGGCTACGTACTGAAGCTTTCTTT. Translated, this gives CASSLRGLRTEAFF.